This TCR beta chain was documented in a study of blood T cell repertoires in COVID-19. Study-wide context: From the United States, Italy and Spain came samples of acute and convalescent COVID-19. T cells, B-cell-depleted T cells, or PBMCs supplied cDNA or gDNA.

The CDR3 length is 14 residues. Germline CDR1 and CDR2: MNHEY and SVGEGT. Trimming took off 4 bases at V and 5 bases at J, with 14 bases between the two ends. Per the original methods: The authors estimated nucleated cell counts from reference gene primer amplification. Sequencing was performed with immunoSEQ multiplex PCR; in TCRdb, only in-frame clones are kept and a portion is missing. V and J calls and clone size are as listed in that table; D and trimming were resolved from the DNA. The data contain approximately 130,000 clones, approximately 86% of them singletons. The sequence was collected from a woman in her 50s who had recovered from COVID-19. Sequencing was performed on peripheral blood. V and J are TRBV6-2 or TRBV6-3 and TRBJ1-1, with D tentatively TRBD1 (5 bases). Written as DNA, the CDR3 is TGTGCCAGCAGTTTCGGTAAGGGGCTTACTGAAGCTTTCTTT. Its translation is CASSFGKGLTEAFF.